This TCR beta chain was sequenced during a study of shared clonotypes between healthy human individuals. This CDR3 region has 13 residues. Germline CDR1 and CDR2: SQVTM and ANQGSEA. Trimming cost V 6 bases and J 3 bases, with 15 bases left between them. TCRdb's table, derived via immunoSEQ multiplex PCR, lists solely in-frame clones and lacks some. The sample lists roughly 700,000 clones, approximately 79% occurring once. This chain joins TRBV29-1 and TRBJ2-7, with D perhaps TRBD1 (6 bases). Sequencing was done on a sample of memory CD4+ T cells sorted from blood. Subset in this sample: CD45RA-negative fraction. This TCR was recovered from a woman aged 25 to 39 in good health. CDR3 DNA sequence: TGCAGCGTAGGGACAAGGAAGGGCTACGAGCAGTACTTC. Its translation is CSVGTRKGYEQYF.